Below are 22 T cell receptor beta chains sequenced from a single sample in a study of blood T cell repertoires in COVID-19. Assay used: immunoSEQ multiplex PCR; TCRdb lists only in-frame clones, some missing. Counted here are roughly 250,000 clones, 80% to 90% occurring once; the ten biggest clones make up 10% to 15%. The sequenced sample consisted of peripheral blood. All receptors come from a woman in her 30s with COVID-19, enrolled during active disease.

This chain connects TRBV2 to TRBJ2-1; D is possibly TRBD2 (5 bases). V shed 8 bases and J shed 4 bases, with 12 bases lying between them. This CDR3 comprises 13 residues. Germline V gives CDR1 SNHLY, CDR2 FYNNEI. This chain's CDR3 is CASPGGRYNEQFF. CDR3 DNA sequence: TGTGCCAGCCCTGGAGGACGGTACAATGAGCAGTTCTTC.

J is TRBJ1-5 and V is TRBV5-1; D is possibly TRBD1 (6 bases). This CDR3 has 15 amino acids. CDR1 and CDR2 from the germline V gene are SGHRS and YFSETQ. V lost 1 base and J lost 5, with 13 bases in between. In DNA form, the CDR3 reads TGCGCCAGCAGCTTGTCTGGGACAAACGATCAGCCCCAGCATTTT. Translated: CASSLSGTNDQPQHF.

The CDR3 loop is CASSLVQGNNYGYTF. The CDR3 region has the DNA TGCGCCAGCAGCTTGGTTCAGGGAAATAACTATGGCTACACCTTC. The V gene is TRBV5-1, the J gene TRBJ1-2, with a possible D match to TRBD1 (5 bases). The V gene lost 0 bases and the J gene lost 1 base, with 10 bases spanning the gap. Germline CDR1 is SGHRS and CDR2 is YFSETQ. There are 15 residues in the CDR3.

As regards this clone: The sample contains more than one DNA sequence encoding this CDR3. V and J are TRBV6-6 and TRBJ2-5; 9 positions match TRBD2. CDR1 is MNHNY, CDR2 SVGAGI, per germline (reference sequence). CDR3 size: 15 residues. Unmatched junction bases numbered 8, after V lost 5 bases and J lost 4 bases. The CDR3, as DNA: TGTGCCAGCAGTCGTACGCGGGGGGGCTTAGAGACCCAGTACTTC. Translating gives CASSRTRGGLETQYF.

The rearrangement links TRBV5-5 to TRBJ2-7; TRBD2 aligns across 7 bases. The CDR3 contains 14 residues. Germline V gene data show CDR1 as SGHKS and CDR2 as YYEKEE (reference sequence). J gave up 2 bases and V 0 bases, and 2 bases lay outside the gene matches. The CDR3 coding sequence is TGTGCCAGCAGCTTGGTCGGGGGGACCTACGAGCAGTACTTC. As protein: CASSLVGGTYEQYF.

The V and J genes are TRBV27 and TRBJ1-5; D might be TRBD1 (6 bases). Trimming shortened V by 2 bases and J by 3 bases, and 8 bases separated the two germline ends. The CDR3 runs to 14 residues. Germline loops: CDR1 MNHEY, CDR2 SMNVEV (reference sequence). The CDR3 sequence is CASSLTGHNQPQHF. In nucleotides, the CDR3 is TGTGCCAGCAGTTTAACAGGGCACAATCAGCCCCAGCATTTT.

The CDR3 region is CASSRGDRTDTQYF. For the CDR3, the DNA is TGTGCCAGCAGTCGCGGGGACCGCACAGATACGCAGTATTTT. V and J are TRBV7-2 and TRBJ2-3; tentatively, D is TRBD2 (6 bases). Trimming removed 6 bases at V and 1 base at J, with 11 bases between. CDR3 size: 14 residues. From germline, CDR1 is SGHTA and CDR2 FQGNSA. Together with reference TRBV7-2 and TRBJ2-3, the CDR3 gives the full variable domain: GAGVSQSPSNKVTEKGKDVELRCDPISGHTALYWYRQSLGQGLEFLIYFQGNSAPDKSGLPSDRFSAERTGGSVSTLTIQRTQQEDSAVYLCASSRGDRTDTQYFGPGTRLTVL.

The V call is TRBV20-1, the J call TRBJ1-2; D gene uncertain. Per germline, CDR1 DFQATT and CDR2 SNEGSKA (reference sequence). The CDR3 consists of 13 residues. V lost 3 bases and J lost 7, with 15 bases in between. The CDR3: CSASAPVVGGYTF. CDR3 in DNA: TGCAGTGCTAGTGCCCCGGTAGTCGGTGGCTACACCTTC.

The J gene is TRBJ1-2, the V gene TRBV6-5, with a tentative D call TRBD1 (6 bases). V was trimmed by 8 bases and J by 2 bases, leaving 15 bases between them. In germline, CDR1 is MNHEY, CDR2 SVGAGI. The CDR3 extends over 14 amino acids. CDR3 DNA: TGTGCCAGCGGGGGCCGGGCTCAAAACTATGGCTACACCTTC. Its protein is CASGGRAQNYGYTF.

The chain couples TRBV7-2 to TRBJ1-2, with TRBD1 identical over 9 bases. Germline V gene data show CDR1 as SGHTA and CDR2 as FQGNSA. The CDR3 covers 15 residues. The trim removed 6 bases at V and 3 bases at J, leaving 8 bases unmatched. As DNA, the CDR3 is TGTGCCAGCAGTTCCGACAGGGGGGGATACTATGGCTACACCTTC. It yields the protein CASSSDRGGYYGYTF.

The gene calls are TRBV2 and TRBJ1-1; D gene ambiguous. The V end was cut by 8 bases, the J end by 1 base, with 14 bases between. Germline V lookup: CDR1 SNHLY, CDR2 FYNNEI. The CDR3 loop spans 14 amino acids. This CDR3 is CASSRWRENTEAFF. The CDR3 DNA reads TGTGCCAGCTCGAGGTGGCGGGAGAACACTGAAGCTTTCTTT. Complete variable domain (other parts from reference TRBV2 and TRBJ1-1): EPEVTQTPSHQVTQMGQEVILRCVPISNHLYFYWYRQILGQKVEFLVSFYNNEISEKSEIFDDQFSVERPDGSNFTLKIRSTKLEDSAMYFCASSRWRENTEAFFGQGTRLTVV.

Concerning this clone itself: Other nucleotide sequences from this sample produce the same CDR3. The chain carries TRBV19 and TRBJ1-1; no clear D. The germline V gene has CDR1 LNHDA and CDR2 SQIVND (reference sequence). Trimming removed 3 bases from V and 4 bases from J, with 6 bases in between. CDR3 size: 12 residues. CDR3: CASSMAGTEAFF. The CDR3 nucleotides read TGTGCCAGTAGTATGGCGGGCACTGAAGCTTTCTTT. The complete variable domain, with remaining parts taken from reference TRBV19 and TRBJ1-1, reads DGGITQSPKYLFRKEGQNVTLSCEQNLNHDAMYWYRQDPGQGLRLIYYSQIVNDFQKGDIAEGYSVSREKKESFPLTVTSAQKNPTAFYLCASSMAGTEAFFGQGTRLTVV.

The chain couples TRBV28 to TRBJ1-4; TRBD1 agrees at 7 bases. Germline values: CDR1 MDHEN, CDR2 SYDVKM. Trimming took 7 bases from V and 3 from J; bases not matched to a gene: 8. This CDR3 region has 15 residues. The CDR3 nucleotides read TGTGCCAGCACCTATGGCGGACAGGCTAATGAAAAACTGTTTTTT. Its translation is CASTYGGQANEKLFF.

This clone was seen a single time. The chain combines TRBV19 with TRBJ1-5, with a weak D call TRBD1 (5 bases). The V end lost 6 bases, the J end lost 0 bases, and 9 bases lay between the germline ends. The V gene's germline CDR1 is LNHDA and CDR2 SQIVND (reference sequence). CDR3 length: 14 amino acids. The CDR3 coding sequence is TGTGCCAGTAGACAGGTATATAGCAATCAGCCCCAGCATTTT. This codes for CASRQVYSNQPQHF. The full variable domain, completed using reference TRBV19 and TRBJ1-5, is DGGITQSPKYLFRKEGQNVTLSCEQNLNHDAMYWYRQDPGQGLRLIYYSQIVNDFQKGDIAEGYSVSREKKESFPLTVTSAQKNPTAFYLCASRQVYSNQPQHFGDGTRLSIL.

V and J are TRBV5-4 and TRBJ2-7, with TRBD1 matching 8 bases. CDR1 is SGHNT and CDR2 is YYREEE in the germline V gene (reference sequence). With 4 bases clipped from V and 5 bases from J, the junction kept 11 bases outside the gene matches. This CDR3 spans 15 amino acids. The CDR3, as DNA: TGTGCCAGCAGCCGGAATCCAGGGGGCCGAGACGAGCAGTACTTC. It yields the protein CASSRNPGGRDEQYF.

The J gene is TRBJ1-1, the V gene TRBV6-1; 10 positions agree with TRBD1. With 1 base clipped from V and 11 bases from J, the junction kept 10 bases outside the gene matches. This CDR3 is built from 15 residues. Germline CDR1 MNHNS, CDR2 SASEGT. The CDR3 sequence is CASSEVGQGWGRAFF. The DNA of the CDR3 is TGTGCCAGCAGTGAAGTGGGACAGGGGTGGGGTCGGGCTTTCTTT.

The chain uses TRBV27 and TRBJ2-3, with no clear D. CDR1 MNHEY and CDR2 SMNVEV come from the germline V gene (reference sequence). The CDR3 spans 14 residues. The ends were cut back, 3 bases at V and 2 bases at J, with 9 bases in the middle. CDR3 sequence reads: CASSFLADTDTQYF. CDR3 bases: TGTGCCAGCAGTTTCTTAGCAGACACAGATACGCAGTATTTT.

The chain is built from TRBV6-5 and TRBJ2-3; 8 bases agree with TRBD2. The CDR3 consists of 15 residues. V was clipped by 10 bases and J by 2 bases; unmatched bases: 11. Germline CDR1 is MNHEY and CDR2 is SVGAGI. Here the CDR3 reads CAKAGLLAATDTQYF. CDR3 in DNA: TGTGCCAAGGCAGGGTTACTAGCGGCCACAGATACGCAGTATTTT.

CDR3 in DNA: TGTGCCAGCAAAAAGCGGGTCTCTGGAAACACCATATATTTT. Its protein product is CASKKRVSGNTIYF. The V and J genes are TRBV14 and TRBJ1-3; no reliable D call. This CDR3 is 14 amino acids long. CDR1 and CDR2 (germline): SGHDN, FVKESK. V lost 7 bases and J lost 0, with 10 bases in between.

This chain uses TRBV6-5 with TRBJ2-3, with D perhaps matching TRBD1 (6 bases). Trimming left V 6 bases short and J 3 bases short, with 13 bases between. Germline V gene data show CDR1 as MNHEY and CDR2 as SVGAGI. This CDR3 comprises 14 residues. The CDR3 DNA follows: TGTGCCAGCAGGGGGGCGCGACTAACAGATACGCAGTATTTT. Amino acids: CASRGARLTDTQYF.

The chain is built from TRBV2 and TRBJ2-7, with TRBD2 as a possible D gene (6 bases). The germline V and J ends were trimmed by 6 bases and 3 bases, with 18 bases remaining between them. Germline V gene data show CDR1 as SNHLY and CDR2 as FYNNEI. The CDR3 loop spans 15 amino acids. The CDR3 loop is CASSPVGGTDYEQYF. The CDR3 bases are TGTGCCAGCAGCCCGGTTGGGGGGACCGACTACGAGCAGTACTTC.

The V gene is TRBV30, the J gene TRBJ2-5; 8 nucleotides match TRBD2. CDR3 length equals 15 residues. Germline assignment: CDR1 GTSNPN and CDR2 SVGIG (reference sequence). After removal of 2 bases from V and 5 bases from J, the junction contained 10 bases not matched to a gene. As DNA, the CDR3 is TGTGCCTGGAGTAGTTCGGGGGGGCGTTTCGAGACCCAGTACTTC. It encodes CAWSSSGGRFETQYF.